This T cell receptor (beta chain) is drawn from a study of OX40 agonist ivuxolimab in advanced cancers. Background on the study: Enrolled patients in dose escalation had cancers that were hepatocellular carcinoma, melanoma, renal cell or head and neck cancer.

As to this clone: Its antigen is unknown.

Study-level points and caveats: Partial responders dosed at 0.1-3.0 mg/kg displayed clonal expansion ranking among the lowest. In the 0.1 to 3.0 mg/kg range, CD4+ and CD8+ blood T cells had expanded clonally by week 6.

Generated by immunoSEQ multiplex PCR, the TCRdb table keeps only in-frame clones and is missing some. The sample yields under 13,000 clones, less than 80% seen once. Trimming cost V 5 bases and J 3 bases, with 12 bases left between them. Germline lookup yields CDR1 MNHEY and CDR2 SMNVEV (reference sequence). The CDR3 contains 14 residues. The J gene is TRBJ2-3, the V gene TRBV27; D ambiguous. Sequenced material: CD4+ or CD8+ T cells sorted from blood, taken in a trial of the OX40 agonist ivuxolimab. The source is an adult with an advanced solid tumor such as melanoma, head and neck, liver or kidney cancer. This CDR3 is CASSGYHLTDTQYF. The CDR3 region has the DNA TGTGCCAGCAGTGGATACCATCTTACAGATACGCAGTATTTT.